This TCR beta chain was found in a study of CD8 T cells in ankylosing spondylitis. In the case of this clonotype: Its antigen remains unknown.

TCRdb ran MiXCR on the 5' RACE reads and lists one entry per CDR3 protein. This table has fewer than 250,000 distinct CDR3 sequences, about 26% appearing once. The germline gives CDR1 SGDLS, CDR2 YYNGEE. The CDR3 is 14 residues long. The V end lost 0 bases, the J end lost 4 bases, and 10 bases lay between the germline ends. Overall study findings and caveats: Previously reported in reactive arthritis synovial fluid and blood were some of the motif variants.

The sequencing sample was made of blood, either unsorted or a sorted T cell fraction (not recorded which). The source of this sequence is a male donor with ankylosing spondylitis or in good health (not recorded which). V is TRBV9 and J is TRBJ2-5; D is uncertain. CDR3 DNA sequence: TGTGCCAGCAGCGTAGCTTGGAAGTCAGAGACCCAGTACTTC. It codes for CASSVAWKSETQYF.